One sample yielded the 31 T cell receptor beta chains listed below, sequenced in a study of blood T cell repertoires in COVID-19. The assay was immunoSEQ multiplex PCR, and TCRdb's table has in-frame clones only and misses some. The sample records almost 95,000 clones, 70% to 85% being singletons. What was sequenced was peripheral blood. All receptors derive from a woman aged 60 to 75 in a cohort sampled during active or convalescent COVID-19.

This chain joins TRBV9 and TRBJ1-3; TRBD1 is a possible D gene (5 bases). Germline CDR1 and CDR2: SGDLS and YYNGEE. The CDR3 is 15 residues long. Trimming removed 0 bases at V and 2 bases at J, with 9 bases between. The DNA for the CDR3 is TGTGCCAGCAGCGTAGCTGACAGAACTGGAAACACCATATATTTT. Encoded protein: CASSVADRTGNTIYF.

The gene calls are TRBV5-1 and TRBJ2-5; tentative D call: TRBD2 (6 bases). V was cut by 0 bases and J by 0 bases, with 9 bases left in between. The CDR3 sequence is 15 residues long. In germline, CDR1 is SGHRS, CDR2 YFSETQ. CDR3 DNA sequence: TGCGCCAGCAGCTTGGCAGGAGGGTACCAAGAGACCCAGTACTTC. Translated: CASSLAGGYQETQYF.

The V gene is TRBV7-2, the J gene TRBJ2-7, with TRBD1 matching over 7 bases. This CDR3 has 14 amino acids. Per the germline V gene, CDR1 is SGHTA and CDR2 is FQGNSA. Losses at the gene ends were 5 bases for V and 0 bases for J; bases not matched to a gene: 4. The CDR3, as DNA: TGTGCCAGCAGCAGGACAGGAGGCTCCTACGAGCAGTACTTC. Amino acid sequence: CASSRTGGSYEQYF.

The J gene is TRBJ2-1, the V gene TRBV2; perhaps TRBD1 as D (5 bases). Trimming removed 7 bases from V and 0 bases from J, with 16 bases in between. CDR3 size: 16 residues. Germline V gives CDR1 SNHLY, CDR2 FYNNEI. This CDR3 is CASTGYGHYSYNEQFF. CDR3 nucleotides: TGTGCCAGCACCGGATACGGACATTACTCCTACAATGAGCAGTTCTTC.

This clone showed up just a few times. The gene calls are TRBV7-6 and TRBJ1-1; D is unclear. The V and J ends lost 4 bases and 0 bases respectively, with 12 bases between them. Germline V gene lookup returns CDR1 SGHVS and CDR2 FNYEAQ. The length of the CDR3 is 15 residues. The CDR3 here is CASSSGLVMNTEAFF. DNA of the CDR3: TGTGCCAGCAGCTCTGGACTGGTGATGAACACTGAAGCTTTCTTT.

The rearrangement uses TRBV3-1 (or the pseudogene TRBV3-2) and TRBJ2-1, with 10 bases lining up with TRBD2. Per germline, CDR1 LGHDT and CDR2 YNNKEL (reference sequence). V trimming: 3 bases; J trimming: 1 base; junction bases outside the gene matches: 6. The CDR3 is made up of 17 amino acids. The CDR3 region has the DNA TGTGCCAGCAGCCACCTGACTAGCGGGTTTTCCTACAATGAGCAGTTCTTC. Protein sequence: CASSHLTSGFSYNEQFF.

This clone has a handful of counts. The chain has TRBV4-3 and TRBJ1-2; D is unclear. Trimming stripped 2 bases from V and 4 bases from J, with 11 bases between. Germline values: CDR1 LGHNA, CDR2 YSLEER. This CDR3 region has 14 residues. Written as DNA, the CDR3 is TGCGCCAGCAGCCAACGACAATATGGCTATGGCTACACCTTC. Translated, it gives CASSQRQYGYGYTF.

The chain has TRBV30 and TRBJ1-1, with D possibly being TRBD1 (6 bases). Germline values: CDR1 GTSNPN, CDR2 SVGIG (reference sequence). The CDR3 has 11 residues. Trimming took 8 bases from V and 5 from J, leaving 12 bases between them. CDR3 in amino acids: CAGVRGTEAFF. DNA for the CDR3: TGTGCCGGAGTAAGGGGGACTGAAGCTTTCTTT.

Here the CDR3 DNA reads TGTGCCAGCAGCTCAGAAACCCGGGGGGACTACGAGCAGTACTTC. Its protein is CASSSETRGDYEQYF. The chain carries TRBV5-6 and TRBJ2-7, with 7 positions matching TRBD2. The CDR3 contains 15 residues. With 3 bases clipped from V and 3 bases from J, the junction kept 9 bases outside the gene matches. CDR1 SGHDT and CDR2 YYEEEE come from the germline V gene.

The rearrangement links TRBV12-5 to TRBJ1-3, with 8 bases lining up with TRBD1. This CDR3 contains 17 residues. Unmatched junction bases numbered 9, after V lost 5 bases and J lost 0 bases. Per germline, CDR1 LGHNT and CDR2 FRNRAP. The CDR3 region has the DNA TGTGCTAGTGGTCTTCGGACAGGGCCCCACTCTGGAAACACCATATATTTT. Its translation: CASGLRTGPHSGNTIYF.

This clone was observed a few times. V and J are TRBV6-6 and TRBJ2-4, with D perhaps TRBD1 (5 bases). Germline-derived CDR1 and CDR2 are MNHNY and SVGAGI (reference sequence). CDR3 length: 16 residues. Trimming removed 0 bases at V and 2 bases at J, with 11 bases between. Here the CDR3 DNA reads TGTGCCAGCAGTTACTCCCAGGGTACGACCAAAAACATTCAGTACTTC. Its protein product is CASSYSQGTTKNIQYF.

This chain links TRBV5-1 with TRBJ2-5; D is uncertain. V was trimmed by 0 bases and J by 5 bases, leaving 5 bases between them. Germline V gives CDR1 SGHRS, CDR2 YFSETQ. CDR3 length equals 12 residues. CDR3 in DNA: TGCGCCAGCAGCTTGGTCGCGGAGACCCAGTACTTC. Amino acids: CASSLVAETQYF. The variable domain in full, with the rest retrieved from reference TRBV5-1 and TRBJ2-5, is KAGVTQTPRYLIKTRGQQVTLSCSPISGHRSVSWYQQTPGQGLQFLFEYFSETQRNKGNFPGRFSGRQFSNSRSEMNVSTLELGDSALYLCASSLVAETQYFGPGTRLLVL.

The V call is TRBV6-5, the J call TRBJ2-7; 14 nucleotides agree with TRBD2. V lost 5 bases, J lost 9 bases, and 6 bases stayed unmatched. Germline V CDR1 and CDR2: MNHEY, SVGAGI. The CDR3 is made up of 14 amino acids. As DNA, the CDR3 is TGTGCCAGCAGTATGACTAGCGGGGGGGCTGGGCAGTACTTC. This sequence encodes CASSMTSGGAGQYF.

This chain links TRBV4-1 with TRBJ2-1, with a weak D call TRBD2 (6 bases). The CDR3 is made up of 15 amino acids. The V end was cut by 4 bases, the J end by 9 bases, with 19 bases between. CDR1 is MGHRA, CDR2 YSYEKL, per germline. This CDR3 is CASSPAGTSVVEQFF. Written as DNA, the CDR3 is TGCGCCAGCAGCCCCGCGGGAACTTCCGTAGTTGAGCAGTTCTTC.

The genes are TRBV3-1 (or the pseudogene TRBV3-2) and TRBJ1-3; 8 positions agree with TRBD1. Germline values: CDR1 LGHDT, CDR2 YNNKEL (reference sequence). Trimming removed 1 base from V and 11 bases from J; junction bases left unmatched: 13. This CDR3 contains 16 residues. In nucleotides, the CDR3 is TGTGCCAGCAGCCAAGTTTTTGTGGGGACAGGTCATGCCATATATTTT. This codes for CASSQVFVGTGHAIYF.

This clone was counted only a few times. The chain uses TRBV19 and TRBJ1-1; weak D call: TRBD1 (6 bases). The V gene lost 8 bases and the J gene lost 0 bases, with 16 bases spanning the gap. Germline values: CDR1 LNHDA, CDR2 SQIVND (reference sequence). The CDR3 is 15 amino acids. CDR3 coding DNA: TGTGCCAGTTTCTTAGCCACAGGGATGAACACTGAAGCTTTCTTT. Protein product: CASFLATGMNTEAFF.

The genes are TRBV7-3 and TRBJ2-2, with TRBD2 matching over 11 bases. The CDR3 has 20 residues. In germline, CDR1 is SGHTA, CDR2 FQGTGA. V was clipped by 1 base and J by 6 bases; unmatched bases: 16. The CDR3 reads CASSLRGPGLAVGVSGELFF. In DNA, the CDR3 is TGTGCCAGCAGCTTAAGGGGACCGGGACTAGCGGTTGGGGTTTCCGGGGAGCTGTTTTTT.

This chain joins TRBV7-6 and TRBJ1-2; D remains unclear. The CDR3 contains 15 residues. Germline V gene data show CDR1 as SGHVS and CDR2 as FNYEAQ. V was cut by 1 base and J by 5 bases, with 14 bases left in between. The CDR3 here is CASSLGAAAEYGYTF. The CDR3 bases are TGTGCCAGCAGCTTAGGAGCAGCCGCGGAGTATGGCTACACCTTC. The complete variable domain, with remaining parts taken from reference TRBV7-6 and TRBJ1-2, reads GAGVSQSPRYKVTKRGQDVALRCDPISGHVSLYWYRQALGQGPEFLTYFNYEAQQDKSGLPNDRFSAERPEGSISTLTIQRTEQRDSAMYRCASSLGAAAEYGYTFGSGTRLTVV.

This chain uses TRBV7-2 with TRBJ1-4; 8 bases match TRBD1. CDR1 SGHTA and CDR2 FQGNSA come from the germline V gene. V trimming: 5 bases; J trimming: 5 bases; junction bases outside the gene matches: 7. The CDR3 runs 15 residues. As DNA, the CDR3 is TGTGCCAGCAGCGCATCCGGGACAGGCAATGAAAAACTGTTTTTT. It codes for CASSASGTGNEKLFF.

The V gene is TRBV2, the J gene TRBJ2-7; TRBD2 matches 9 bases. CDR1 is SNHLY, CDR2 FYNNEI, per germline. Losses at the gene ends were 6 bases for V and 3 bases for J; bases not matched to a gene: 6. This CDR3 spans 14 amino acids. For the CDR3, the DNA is TGTGCCAGCAGGGCGGGGGGGGCCGGCTACGAGCAGTACTTC. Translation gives CASRAGGAGYEQYF.

The CDR3 DNA sequence: TGTGCCAGCAGCTTAGCCGGGACAAGCTACGAGCAGTACTTC. It translates to CASSLAGTSYEQYF. The rearrangement uses TRBV7-9 and TRBJ2-7, with D perhaps TRBD1 (6 bases). The CDR3 has 14 residues. The V end lost 0 bases, the J end lost 3 bases, and 9 bases lay between the germline ends. Per the germline V gene, CDR1 is SEHNR and CDR2 is FQNEAQ (reference sequence).

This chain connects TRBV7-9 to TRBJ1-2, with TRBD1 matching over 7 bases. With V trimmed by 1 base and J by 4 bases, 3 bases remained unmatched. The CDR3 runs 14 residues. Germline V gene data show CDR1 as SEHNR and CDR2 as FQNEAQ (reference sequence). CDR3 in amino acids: CASSLGQGAYGYTF. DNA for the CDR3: TGTGCCAGCAGCTTAGGACAGGGTGCCTATGGCTACACCTTC.

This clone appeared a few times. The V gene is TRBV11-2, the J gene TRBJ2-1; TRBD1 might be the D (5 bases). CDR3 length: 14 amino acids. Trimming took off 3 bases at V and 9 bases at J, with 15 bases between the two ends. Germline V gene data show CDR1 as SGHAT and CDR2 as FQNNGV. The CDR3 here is CASSFGQATSEQFF. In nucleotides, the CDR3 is TGTGCCAGCAGCTTCGGACAAGCCACCTCTGAGCAGTTCTTC.

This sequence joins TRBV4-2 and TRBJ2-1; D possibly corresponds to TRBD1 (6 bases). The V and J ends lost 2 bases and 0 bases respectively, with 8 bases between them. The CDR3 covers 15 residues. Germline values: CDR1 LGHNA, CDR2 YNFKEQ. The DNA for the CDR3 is TGTGCCAGCAGCCAAAACAGGGCCTCCTACAATGAGCAGTTCTTC. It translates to CASSQNRASYNEQFF.

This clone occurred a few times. CDR3 bases: TGTGCCAGCAGGGGCTCGAGTGAAAAACTGTTTTTT. Residues: CASRGSSEKLFF. V is TRBV30 and J is TRBJ1-4; D is possibly TRBD1 (6 bases). The CDR3 consists of 12 residues. CDR1 and CDR2 from the germline V gene are GTSNPN and SVGIG (reference sequence). V lost 8 bases and J 7 bases, leaving 14 bases between the germline ends.

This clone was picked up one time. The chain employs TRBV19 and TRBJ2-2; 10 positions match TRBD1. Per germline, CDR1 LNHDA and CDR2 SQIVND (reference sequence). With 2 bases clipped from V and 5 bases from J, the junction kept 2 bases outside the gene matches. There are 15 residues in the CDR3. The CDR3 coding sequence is TGTGCCAGTAGTATACGGACAGGGGGAACCGGGGAGCTGTTTTTT. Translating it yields CASSIRTGGTGELFF.

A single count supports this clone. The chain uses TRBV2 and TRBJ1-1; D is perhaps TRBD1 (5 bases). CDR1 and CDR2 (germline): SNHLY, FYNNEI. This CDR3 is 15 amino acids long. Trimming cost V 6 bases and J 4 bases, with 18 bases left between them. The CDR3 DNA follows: TGTGCCAGCAGGAAAGGTGACAGTTTAGGCACTGAAGCTTTCTTT. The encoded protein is CASRKGDSLGTEAFF.

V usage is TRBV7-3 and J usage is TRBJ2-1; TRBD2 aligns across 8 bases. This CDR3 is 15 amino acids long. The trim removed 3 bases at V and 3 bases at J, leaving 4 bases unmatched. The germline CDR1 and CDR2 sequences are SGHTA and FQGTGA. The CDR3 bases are TGTGCCAGCAGCTTGCGGGGGGACTTCTACAATGAGCAGTTCTTC. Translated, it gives CASSLRGDFYNEQFF.

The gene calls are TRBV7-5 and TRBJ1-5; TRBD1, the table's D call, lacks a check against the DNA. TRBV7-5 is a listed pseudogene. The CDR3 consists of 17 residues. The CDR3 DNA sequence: TGTGTCAGAAGCTTAAAGGGGTATGGAAGTAGCAATCAGCCCCAGCATTTT. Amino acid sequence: CVRSLKGYGSSNQPQHF.

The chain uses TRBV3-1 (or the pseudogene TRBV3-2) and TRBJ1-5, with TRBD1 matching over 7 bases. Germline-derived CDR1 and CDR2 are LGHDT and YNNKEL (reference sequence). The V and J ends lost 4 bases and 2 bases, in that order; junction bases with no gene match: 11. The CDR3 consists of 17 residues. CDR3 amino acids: CASSPRDRPGGNQPQHF. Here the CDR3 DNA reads TGTGCCAGCAGCCCGAGGGACAGACCCGGGGGCAATCAGCCCCAGCATTTT.

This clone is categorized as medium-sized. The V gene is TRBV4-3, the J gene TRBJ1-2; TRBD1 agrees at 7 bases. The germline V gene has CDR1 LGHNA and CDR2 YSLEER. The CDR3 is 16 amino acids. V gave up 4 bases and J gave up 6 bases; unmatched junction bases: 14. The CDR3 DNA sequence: TGCGCCAGCAGCCGAAAAGGGACAGCCGGGGGGGATGGCTACACCTTC. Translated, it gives CASSRKGTAGGDGYTF.